This T cell receptor beta chain was identified in a study of shared clonotypes between healthy human individuals. Germline assignment: CDR1 LGHNA and CDR2 YSLEER. The CDR3 length is 20 residues. V was pared by 0 bases and J by 4 bases, with 17 bases of the junction left unmatched. Measured with immunoSEQ multiplex PCR; TCRdb has only the in-frame clones, and not every one. Here the sample spans 2.5 million or so clones, approximately 92% being singletons. The sequencing sample was made of naive CD4+ T cells sorted from blood. Subset specified: CD45RA+ positively selected. The clonotype comes from a man younger than 35 in good health. V usage is TRBV4-3 and J usage is TRBJ2-7, with 11 nucleotides matching TRBD2. The CDR3 sequence is CASSQDYGASGRPLTYEQYF. In nucleotides, the CDR3 is TGCGCCAGCAGCCAAGATTACGGCGCTAGCGGGAGGCCACTGACGTACGAGCAGTACTTC.